These 25 T cell receptor beta chains originate from one sample sequenced in a study of cytomegalovirus exposure and HLA in healthy donors. The PCR had 60 Vbeta and 13 Jbeta primers. Produced via immunoSEQ multiplex PCR; TCRdb's table is partial and in-frame only. Of approximately 170,000 clones in the sample, roughly four fifths were seen once. The source material was PBMCs. The receptors were gathered from a woman in her forties in good health and CMV-seronegative.

This clone has a handful of counts. The CDR3 nucleotides read TGTGCCAGCAGCCCGACAGGGGTTGCCTTACAGCCCCAGCATTTT. This translates into CASSPTGVALQPQHF. This chain joins TRBV7-9 and TRBJ1-5; 8 bases agree with TRBD1. V shed 5 bases, J shed 7 bases, and the junction held 10 bases outside the gene matches. There are 15 residues in the CDR3. CDR1 SEHNR and CDR2 FQNEAQ come from the germline V gene (reference sequence).

The chain has TRBV5-6 and TRBJ1-2; TRBD1 aligns across 8 bases. The CDR3 consists of 14 residues. Trimming removed 4 bases from V and 5 bases from J; junction bases left unmatched: 7. Germline CDR1 reads SGHDT; CDR2 reads YYEEEE. CDR3 loop: CASSVDRAGYGYTF. DNA for the CDR3: TGTGCCAGCAGCGTGGACAGGGCTGGGTATGGCTACACCTTC.

The rearrangement uses TRBV4-2 and TRBJ2-3, with D maybe TRBD2 (6 bases). CDR3 length: 16 amino acids. The V end was cut by 4 bases, the J end by 0 bases, with 14 bases between. Looked up from germline, CDR1 is LGHNA and CDR2 is YNFKEQ. The CDR3, as DNA: TGTGCCAGCAGCCCACAAGAACTAGCAAGCACAGATACGCAGTATTTT. It yields the protein CASSPQELASTDTQYF.

V is TRBV9 and J is TRBJ2-7; tentatively, D is TRBD2 (5 bases). Trimming stripped 7 bases from V and 4 bases from J, with 15 bases between. The length of the CDR3 is 13 residues. Looked up from germline, CDR1 is SGDLS and CDR2 is YYNGEE. The CDR3 sequence is CASRKGATYEQYF. As DNA, the CDR3 is TGTGCCAGCCGGAAGGGAGCGACGTACGAGCAGTACTTC.

This clone was observed a single time. V usage is TRBV6-1 and J usage is TRBJ1-2, with D possibly matching TRBD1 (5 bases). CDR3 length: 13 residues. V lost 6 bases and J 8 bases, leaving 16 bases between the germline ends. Germline CDR1 reads MNHNS; CDR2 reads SASEGT. The CDR3 loop is CASSPGGAGGYTF. Here the CDR3 DNA reads TGTGCCAGCAGCCCCGGAGGGGCTGGGGGCTACACCTTC.

V is TRBV30 and J is TRBJ2-3, with TRBD2 matching 15 bases. The CDR3 sequence is 16 residues long. Germline V CDR1 and CDR2: GTSNPN, SVGIG (reference sequence). J was trimmed by 4 bases and V by 8 bases; bases with no gene match: 10. The CDR3 loop reads CAPGLAGGGPPDTQYF. In DNA form, the CDR3 reads TGTGCCCCCGGACTAGCGGGAGGGGGGCCTCCAGATACGCAGTATTTT.

The chain links TRBV19 to TRBJ2-1; D is possibly TRBD2 (7 bases). This CDR3 comprises 13 residues. V was clipped by 5 bases and J by 6 bases, with 11 bases between them. Germline assignment: CDR1 LNHDA and CDR2 SQIVND (reference sequence). CDR3 protein: CASSFRGGNEQFF. CDR3 DNA: TGTGCCAGTAGTTTTAGGGGGGGCAATGAGCAGTTCTTC.

This chain uses TRBV6-1 with TRBJ2-7; 9 bases fit TRBD2. Germline-derived CDR1 and CDR2 are MNHNS and SASEGT. The CDR3 length is 14 residues. Trimming cost V 6 bases and J 3 bases; bases outside gene matches: 6. CDR3 sequence (DNA): TGTGCCAGCAGCGCTAGCGGGATGGACTACGAGCAGTACTTC. This gives the protein CASSASGMDYEQYF.

The chain uses TRBV9 and TRBJ2-1; weak D call: TRBD2 (5 bases). This CDR3 region has 15 residues. CDR1 is SGDLS and CDR2 is YYNGEE in the germline V gene. Deletions cut 0 bases from V and 2 bases from J, with 9 bases between. CDR3 sequence (DNA): TGTGCCAGCAGCGTAGTAGCGAGTACCTACAATGAGCAGTTCTTC. Amino acid sequence: CASSVVASTYNEQFF.

This clone was counted only a few times. Other DNA variants within this sample encode the same CDR3. The rearrangement joins TRBV9 to TRBJ2-3, with 9 nucleotides matching TRBD1. The germline V gene has CDR1 SGDLS and CDR2 YYNGEE. After removal of 0 bases from V and 1 base from J, the junction contained 0 bases not matched to a gene. The CDR3 totals 15 residues. CDR3 sequence (DNA): TGTGCCAGCAGCGTAGGGACAGGGGGCACAGATACGCAGTATTTT. Translating it yields CASSVGTGGTDTQYF.

This sequence joins TRBV30 and TRBJ1-2; 12 bases match TRBD1. The CDR3 totals 14 residues. Germline V gene lookup returns CDR1 GTSNPN and CDR2 SVGIG (reference sequence). The V gene end was trimmed by 2 bases and the J gene end by 6 bases; junction bases not matched to a gene: 4. The CDR3 protein is CAWSRGQGANGYTF. The CDR3 region has the DNA TGTGCCTGGAGTCGGGGACAGGGGGCAAATGGCTACACCTTC.

This clone was detected a few times. The chain recombines TRBV4-1 with TRBJ1-4, with 9 bases that match TRBD1. Trimming removed 0 bases from V and 8 bases from J; junction bases left unmatched: 7. There are 16 residues in the CDR3. Germline V gene sequence: CDR1 MGHRA, CDR2 YSYEKL. CDR3 sequence: CASSQDRGTGTEKLFF. CDR3 DNA sequence: TGCGCCAGCAGCCAAGATAGGGGGACAGGGACCGAAAAACTGTTTTTT.

The V gene is TRBV28, the J gene TRBJ1-4; possible D gene TRBD1, 5 bases. Trimming removed 3 bases at V and 7 bases at J, with 12 bases between. This CDR3 contains 14 residues. Germline values: CDR1 MDHEN, CDR2 SYDVKM. The CDR3 sequence: CASSFETVGEKLFF. CDR3 bases: TGTGCCAGCAGTTTTGAGACAGTTGGTGAAAAACTGTTTTTT.

V and J are TRBV5-8 and TRBJ2-5; D not resolved. V lost 5 bases and J lost 4, with 9 bases in between. Germline loops: CDR1 SGHTS, CDR2 YDEGEE. The CDR3 length is 12 residues. CDR3 sequence reads: CASSPRRETQYF. CDR3 nucleotide sequence: TGTGCCAGCAGTCCTAGGAGAGAGACCCAGTACTTC.

The chain combines TRBV6-1 with TRBJ1-6; D might be TRBD1 (5 bases). The V end lost 4 bases, the J end lost 2 bases, and 6 bases lay between the germline ends. Germline V CDR1 and CDR2: MNHNS, SASEGT. The CDR3 consists of 14 residues. Written as DNA, the CDR3 is TGTGCCAGCAGTGCAGGGCCCTATAATTCACCCCTCCACTTT. This codes for CASSAGPYNSPLHF.

V and J are TRBV2 and TRBJ2-1; 10 nucleotides align to TRBD1. Looked up from germline, CDR1 is SNHLY and CDR2 is FYNNEI. The CDR3 has 14 residues. The trim removed 11 bases at V and 5 bases at J, leaving 9 bases unmatched. CDR3 nucleotide sequence: TGTGCCGTCACCGGGACAGGGGTTAACAATGAGCAGTTCTTC. Its protein product is CAVTGTGVNNEQFF.

The rearrangement links TRBV7-9 to TRBJ1-4, with D maybe TRBD1 (6 bases). The germline V gene has CDR1 SEHNR and CDR2 FQNEAQ (reference sequence). The V and J ends lost 4 bases and 8 bases respectively, with 11 bases between them. The CDR3 has 13 residues. This CDR3 reads CASSSWDIEKLFF. CDR3 nucleotide sequence: TGTGCCAGCAGCTCCTGGGACATCGAAAAACTGTTTTTT.

The chain uses TRBV18 and TRBJ2-7; possible D gene TRBD1, 5 bases. Germline lookup yields CDR1 KGHSH and CDR2 LQKENI. This CDR3 has 14 residues. V lost 2 bases and J lost 0, with 8 bases in between. The CDR3 DNA sequence: TGTGCCAGCTCACCATTACAGGACTCCTACGAGCAGTACTTC. Protein product: CASSPLQDSYEQYF.

The rearrangement links TRBV11-3 to TRBJ2-7, with 8 bases aligning to TRBD2. This CDR3 spans 17 amino acids. With 6 bases clipped from V and 5 bases from J, the junction kept 18 bases outside the gene matches. Germline lookup yields CDR1 SGHNT and CDR2 YENEEA. The CDR3 DNA reads as TGTGCCAGCAGTTCCACTCGACTAGCGACGGGACCGGACGAGCAGTACTTC. Its protein product is CASSSTRLATGPDEQYF. Full variable domain (rest looked up from reference TRBV11-3 and TRBJ2-7): EAGVVQSPRYKIIEKKQPVAFWCNPISGHNTLYWYLQNLGQGPELLIRYENEEAVDDSQLPKDRFSAERLKGVDSTLKIQPAELGDSAVYLCASSSTRLATGPDEQYFGPGTRLTVT.

The gene calls are TRBV30 and TRBJ2-1; 7 bases agree with TRBD2. With V trimmed by 2 bases and J by 7 bases, 14 bases remained unmatched. The CDR3 consists of 16 residues. Germline loops: CDR1 GTSNPN, CDR2 SVGIG (reference sequence). The CDR3 nucleotides read TGTGCCTGGAGTCCTCCTGGGGGAGGGCCGGGAAATGAGCAGTTCTTC. Translated, it gives CAWSPPGGGPGNEQFF.

The chain employs TRBV7-2 and TRBJ2-7; TRBD2 agrees at 8 bases. The CDR3 runs 14 residues. The J segment lost 2 bases and the V segment lost 5 bases, leaving 5 bases of the junction unmatched. Germline V lookup: CDR1 SGHTA, CDR2 FQGNSA. CDR3 sequence: CASSPGGTTYEQYF. The CDR3 DNA follows: TGTGCCAGCAGCCCGGGAGGGACGACCTACGAGCAGTACTTC.

This clone was recorded a few times. The J gene is TRBJ2-3, the V gene TRBV4-2; weak D call: TRBD2 (6 bases). V was trimmed by 0 bases and J by 6 bases, leaving 13 bases between them. Germline-derived CDR1 and CDR2 are LGHNA and YNFKEQ. This CDR3 is built from 15 residues. CDR3 DNA sequence: TGTGCCAGCAGCCAAGAATTGGGGGGACGGGATACGCAGTATTTT. Protein sequence: CASSQELGGRDTQYF.

The chain employs TRBV28 and TRBJ2-7, with 9 bases fitting TRBD1. Losses at the gene ends were 6 bases for V and 5 bases for J; bases not matched to a gene: 2. The germline gives CDR1 MDHEN, CDR2 SYDVKM. The CDR3 contains 12 residues. The CDR3 protein is CASSDRGDEQYF. Here the CDR3 DNA reads TGTGCCAGCAGCGACAGGGGGGACGAGCAGTACTTC. The whole variable domain, filled in from reference TRBV28 and TRBJ2-7, reads DVKVTQSSRYLVKRTGEKVFLECVQDMDHENMFWYRQDPGLGLRLIYFSYDVKMKEKGDIPEGYSVSREKKERFSLILESASTNQTSMYLCASSDRGDEQYFGPGTRLTVT.

Notes on this clone: An end of the junction differs from the germline gene, which may be a read error. The chain combines TRBV7-7 with TRBJ2-1; 9 bases match TRBD2. The CDR3 is 15 amino acids. CDR1 is SSHAT, CDR2 FNYEAQ, per germline (reference sequence). The CDR3 region is CASSPLREGWNEQFF. The CDR3 coding sequence is TGTGCTAGCAGCCCGTTGCGGGAGGGTTGGAATGAGCAGTTCTTC.

V gene TRBV10-3 combines with J gene TRBJ1-5; 11 bases align to TRBD1. The V and J ends lost 11 bases and 6 bases, in that order; junction bases with no gene match: 3. CDR1 is ENHRY and CDR2 is SYGVKD in the germline V gene. The CDR3 loop spans 12 amino acids. The CDR3 DNA reads as TGTGCCGTTGGACAGGGGGCTCAGCCCCAGCATTTT. Protein product: CAVGQGAQPQHF.